This T cell receptor beta chain originates from a study of CD8+ T cells in alopecia areata. This CDR3 spans 14 amino acids. Germline CDR1 is NNHDY and CDR2 is SYVADS. Trimming cost V 4 bases and J 3 bases; bases outside gene matches: 3. After isolation, RNA underwent reverse transcription to generate cDNA as the sequencing template. Sequenced by immunoSEQ multiplex PCR; TCRdb stores in-frame clones only, minus some. The sample holds around 100,000 clones, and no clone turns up only once. This clone was seen a few times. Mouse gene names apply. The read comes to an end 4 residues before the CDR3 does, leaving the germline J gene to fill in the end. The sample holds other DNA sequences that translate to the same CDR3.

The chain combines TRBV13-3 with TRBJ2-1; 8 bases are shared with TRBD1. Sequencing input: lesional skin. The TCR was taken from a C3H/HeJ mouse with alopecia areata. Strain haplotype at MHC: H2-k. CDR3 bases read: TGTGCCAGCAGTCCAGGGGGCCTCTATGCT. It codes for CASSPGGLYA. The whole CDR3 protein is CASSPGGLYAEQFF.